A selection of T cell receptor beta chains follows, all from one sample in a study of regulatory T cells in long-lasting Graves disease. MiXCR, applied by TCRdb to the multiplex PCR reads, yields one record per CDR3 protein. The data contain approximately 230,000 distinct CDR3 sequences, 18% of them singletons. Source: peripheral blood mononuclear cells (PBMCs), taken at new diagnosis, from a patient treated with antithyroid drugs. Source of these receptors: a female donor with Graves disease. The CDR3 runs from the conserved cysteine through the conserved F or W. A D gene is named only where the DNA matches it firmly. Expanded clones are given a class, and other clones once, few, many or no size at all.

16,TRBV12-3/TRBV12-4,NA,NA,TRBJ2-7,CASSLAQSRMTYEQYF,TGTGCCAGCAGTTTAGCGCAATCCAGGATGACCTACGAGCAGTACTTC
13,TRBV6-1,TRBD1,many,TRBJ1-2,CASRAGGGYGYTF,TGTGCCAGCAGGGCAGGGGGTGGCTATGGCTACACCTTC
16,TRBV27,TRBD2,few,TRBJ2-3,CASSLLGAGGTDTQYF,TGTGCCAGCAGTTTACTTGGTGCGGGAGGCACAGATACGCAGTATTTT
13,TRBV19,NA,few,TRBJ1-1,CASTLGLSTEAFF,TGTGCCAGTACCCTAGGGTTGTCCACTGAAGCTTTCTTT
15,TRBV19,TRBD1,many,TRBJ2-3,CASSMARQGADTQYF,TGTGCCAGTAGTATGGCGAGACAGGGCGCAGATACGCAGTATTTT
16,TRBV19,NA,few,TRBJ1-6,CASSAEGRPSSSPLHF,TGTGCCAGTAGCGCGGAGGGGCGTCCGTCCTCTTCACCCCTCCACTTT
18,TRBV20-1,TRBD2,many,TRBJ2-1,CSASSRTSGGSSYNEQFF,TGCAGTGCTAGTTCCAGGACTAGCGGGGGAAGCTCCTACAATGAGCAGTTCTTC
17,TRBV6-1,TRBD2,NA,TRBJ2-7,CASSYTRSGRAGYEQYF,TGTGCCAGCAGCTACACCCGGAGCGGGAGGGCCGGGTACGAGCAGTACTTC
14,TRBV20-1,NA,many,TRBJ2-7,CSARDEGQGNEQYF,TGCAGTGCTAGAGATGAGGGCCAGGGCAACGAGCAGTACTTC
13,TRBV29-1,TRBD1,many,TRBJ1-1,CSVVDRANTEAFF,TGCAGCGTTGTGGACAGGGCTAACACTGAAGCTTTCTTT
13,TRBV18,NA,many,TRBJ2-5,CASSPGGEETQYF,TGTGCCAGCTCACCAGGAGGTGAAGAGACCCAGTACTTC
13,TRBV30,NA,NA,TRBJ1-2,CAWGTAGHYGYTF,TGTGCCTGGGGGACCGCGGGCCACTATGGCTACACCTTC
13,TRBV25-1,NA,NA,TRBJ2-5,CASSEVAKETQYF,TGTGCCAGCAGTGAGGTGGCAAAAGAGACCCAGTACTTC
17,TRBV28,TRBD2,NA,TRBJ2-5,CASEALGLAGGRETQYF,TGTGCCAGCGAGGCCTTAGGGCTAGCGGGAGGAAGGGAGACCCAGTACTTC
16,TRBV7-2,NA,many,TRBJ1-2,CASSNLGGRGNYGYTF,TGTGCCAGCAGCAACCTGGGGGGGAGGGGTAACTATGGCTACACCTTC